A selection of T cell receptor beta chains follows, all from one sample in a study of T cell changes during pregnancy in multiple sclerosis. Here immunoSEQ multiplex PCR was the method, and the copy in TCRdb shows in-frame clones only, minus some. The sample includes roughly 93,000 clones, roughly 90% of them seen just once. Here the sequenced sample was peripheral blood, taken before pregnancy. The source of these receptors is a female donor with multiple sclerosis, enrolled in a pregnancy study. Each CDR3 is given with its conserved first and last residue. Fields, in order: V gene, J gene, CDR3 protein.

TRBV28	TRBJ2-1	CASSPTHAQFF
TRBV6-5	TRBJ2-3	CASSSRTSGVADTQYF
TRBV27	TRBJ2-7	CASSLGTGSYEQYF
TRBV4-2	TRBJ2-7	CASSQDLMAGPYEQYF
TRBV7-9	TRBJ1-3	CASSLPGQGLSPGNTIYF
TRBV28	TRBJ1-2	CASSRTGAYGYTF
TRBV30	TRBJ1-4	CAWSVGSTGTNEKLFF
TRBV19	TRBJ1-4	CASSKGQGYEKLFF
TRBV28	TRBJ1-5	CASSSLGHQPQHF
TRBV28	TRBJ1-5	CASSLRRQGSFQPQHF
TRBV13	TRBJ1-6	CASSLGRRDYNSPLHF
TRBV7-8	TRBJ1-2	CASSALGQGVNGYTF
TRBV21-1	TRBJ1-4	CASDRRGTGTGDEKLFF
TRBV7-9	TRBJ1-6	CASTEGYSPLHF
TRBV7-2	TRBJ2-7	CASSLFRESYEQYF
TRBV4-1	TRBJ1-4	CASSRTGFSGEKLFF
TRBV11-2	TRBJ2-5	CASSLWVGRVIRTQYF
TRBV14	TRBJ2-7	CASSAGGYEQYF
TRBV6-5	TRBJ2-1	CASSYHGGEQFF
TRBV12-5	TRBJ2-2	CASAFATSGGGELFF
TRBV27	TRBJ2-1	CASSIRTGGSYNEQFF
TRBV11-2	TRBJ1-1	CASSQGAANTEAFF
TRBV5-4	TRBJ2-1	CASSTSGSDEQFF
TRBV19	TRBJ1-4	CASRDSWYEKLFF
TRBV7-8	TRBJ1-2	CASSLGGGSYGYTF